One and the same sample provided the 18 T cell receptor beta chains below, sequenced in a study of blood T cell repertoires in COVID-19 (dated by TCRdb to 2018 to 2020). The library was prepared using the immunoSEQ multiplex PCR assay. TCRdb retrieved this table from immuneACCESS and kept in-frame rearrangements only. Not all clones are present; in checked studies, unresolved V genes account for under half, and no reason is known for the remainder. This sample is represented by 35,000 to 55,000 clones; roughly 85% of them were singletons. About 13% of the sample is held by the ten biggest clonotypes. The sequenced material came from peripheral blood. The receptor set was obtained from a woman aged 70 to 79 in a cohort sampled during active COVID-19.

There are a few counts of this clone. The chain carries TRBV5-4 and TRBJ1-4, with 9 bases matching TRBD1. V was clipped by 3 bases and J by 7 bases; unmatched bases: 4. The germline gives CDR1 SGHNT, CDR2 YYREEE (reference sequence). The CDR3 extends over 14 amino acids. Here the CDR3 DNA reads TGTGCCAGCAGCTCGGACAGGGGAGGTGAAAAACTGTTTTTT. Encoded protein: CASSSDRGGEKLFF. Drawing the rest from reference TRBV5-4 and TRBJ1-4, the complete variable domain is ETGVTQSPTHLIKTRGQQVTLRCSSQSGHNTVSWYQQALGQGPQFIFQYYREEENGRGNFPPRFSGLQFPNYSSELNVNALELDDSALYLCASSSDRGGEKLFFGSGTQLSVL.

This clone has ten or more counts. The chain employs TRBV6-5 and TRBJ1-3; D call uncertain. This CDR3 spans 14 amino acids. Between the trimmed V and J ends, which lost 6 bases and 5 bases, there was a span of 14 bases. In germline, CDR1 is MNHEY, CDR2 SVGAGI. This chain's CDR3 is CASRVFWERNTIYF. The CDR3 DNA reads TGTGCCAGCAGGGTGTTCTGGGAGCGAAACACCATATATTTT.

The CDR3 DNA is TGTGCCAGCAGCTGGGGACTAGCGGGAGGGGAAGAGACCCAGTACTTC. Encoded protein: CASSWGLAGGEETQYF. V and J are TRBV7-8 and TRBJ2-5; 16 bases map to TRBD2. Trimming took 4 bases from V and 3 from J; bases not matched to a gene: 2. The CDR3 has 16 residues. CDR1 SGHVS and CDR2 FQNEAQ come from the germline V gene.

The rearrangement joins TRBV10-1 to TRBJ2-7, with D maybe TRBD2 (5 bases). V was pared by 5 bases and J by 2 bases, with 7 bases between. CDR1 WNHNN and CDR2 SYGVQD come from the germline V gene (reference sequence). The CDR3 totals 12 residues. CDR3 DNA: TGCGCCAGCAGTAGCGGTGCCTACGAGCAGTACTTC. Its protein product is CASSSGAYEQYF.

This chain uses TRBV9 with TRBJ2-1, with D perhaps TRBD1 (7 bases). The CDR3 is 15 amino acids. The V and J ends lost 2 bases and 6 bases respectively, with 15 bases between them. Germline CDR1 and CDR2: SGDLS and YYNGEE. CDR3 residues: CASSVGTAGGNEQFF. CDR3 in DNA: TGTGCCAGCAGCGTCGGGACAGCGGGCGGCAATGAGCAGTTCTTC.

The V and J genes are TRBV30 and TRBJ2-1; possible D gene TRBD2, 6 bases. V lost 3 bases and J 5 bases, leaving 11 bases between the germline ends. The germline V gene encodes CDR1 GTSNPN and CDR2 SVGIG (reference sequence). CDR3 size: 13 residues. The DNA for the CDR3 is TGTGCCTGGAGCAGCGGGCAGGACAATGAGCAGTTCTTC. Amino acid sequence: CAWSSGQDNEQFF.

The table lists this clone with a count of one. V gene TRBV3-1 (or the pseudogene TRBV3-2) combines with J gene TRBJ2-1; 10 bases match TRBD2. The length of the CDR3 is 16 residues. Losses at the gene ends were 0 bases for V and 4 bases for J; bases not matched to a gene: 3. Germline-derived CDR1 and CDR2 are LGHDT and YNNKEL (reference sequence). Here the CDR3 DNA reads TGTGCCAGCAGCCAAGATATTAGCGGGAGGTACAATGAGCAGTTCTTC. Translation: CASSQDISGRYNEQFF.

CDR3 protein: CASSQDTGEAFF. CDR3 in DNA: TGTGCCAGCAGCCAAGATACAGGTGAAGCTTTCTTT. This chain uses TRBV3-1 (or the pseudogene TRBV3-2) with TRBJ1-1; D is possibly TRBD1 (5 bases). Germline V gene sequence: CDR1 LGHDT, CDR2 YNNKEL (reference sequence). Between the trimmed V and J ends, which lost 0 bases and 7 bases, there was a span of 6 bases. There are 12 residues in the CDR3.

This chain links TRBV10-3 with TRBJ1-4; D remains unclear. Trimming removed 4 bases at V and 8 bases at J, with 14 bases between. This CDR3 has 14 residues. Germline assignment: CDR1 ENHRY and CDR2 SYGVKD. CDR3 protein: CAISGGGLGEKLFF. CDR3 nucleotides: TGTGCCATCAGTGGCGGAGGGCTTGGGGAAAAACTGTTTTTT.

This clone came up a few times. CDR3 coding DNA: TGTGCCAGCAGCCCCGGGACAGGGTCCCACGAGCAGTACTTC. This codes for CASSPGTGSHEQYF. This chain joins TRBV7-3 and TRBJ2-7; the match to TRBD1 covers 9 bases. Germline V gives CDR1 SGHTA, CDR2 FQGTGA. The V gene end was trimmed by 5 bases and the J gene end by 5 bases; junction bases not matched to a gene: 7. This CDR3 has 14 amino acids.

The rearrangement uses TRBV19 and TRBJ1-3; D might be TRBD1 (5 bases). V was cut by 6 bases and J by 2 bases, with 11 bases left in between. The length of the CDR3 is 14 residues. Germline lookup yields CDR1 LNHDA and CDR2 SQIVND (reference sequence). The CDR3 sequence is CASSPQVAGNTIYF. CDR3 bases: TGTGCCAGTAGCCCACAGGTGGCTGGAAACACCATATATTTT.

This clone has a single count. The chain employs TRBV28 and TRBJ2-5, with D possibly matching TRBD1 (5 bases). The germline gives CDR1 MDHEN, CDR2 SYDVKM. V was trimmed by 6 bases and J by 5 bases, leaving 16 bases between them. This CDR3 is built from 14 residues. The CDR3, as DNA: TGTGCCAGCAGCACATCCAGGGTGAGGGAGACCCAGTACTTC. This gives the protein CASSTSRVRETQYF.

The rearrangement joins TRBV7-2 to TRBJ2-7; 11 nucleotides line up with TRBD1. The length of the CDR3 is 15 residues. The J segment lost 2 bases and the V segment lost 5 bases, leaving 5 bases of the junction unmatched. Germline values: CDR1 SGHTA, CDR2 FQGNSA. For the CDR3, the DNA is TGTGCCAGCAGCCCACCGGGACAGGGGGCCTACGAGCAGTACTTC. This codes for CASSPPGQGAYEQYF.

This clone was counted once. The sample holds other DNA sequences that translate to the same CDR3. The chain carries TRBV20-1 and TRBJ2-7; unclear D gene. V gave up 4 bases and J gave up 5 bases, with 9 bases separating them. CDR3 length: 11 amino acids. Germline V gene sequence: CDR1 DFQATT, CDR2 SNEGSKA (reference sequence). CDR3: CSATSGHEQYF. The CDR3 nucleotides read TGCAGTGCTACTAGTGGCCACGAGCAGTACTTC.

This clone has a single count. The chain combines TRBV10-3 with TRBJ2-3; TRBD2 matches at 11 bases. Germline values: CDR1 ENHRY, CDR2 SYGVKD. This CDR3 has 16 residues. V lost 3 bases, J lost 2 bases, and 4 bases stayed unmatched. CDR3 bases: TGTGCCATCAGTGACCCACTAGCGGGAGACACAGATACGCAGTATTTT. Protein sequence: CAISDPLAGDTDTQYF.

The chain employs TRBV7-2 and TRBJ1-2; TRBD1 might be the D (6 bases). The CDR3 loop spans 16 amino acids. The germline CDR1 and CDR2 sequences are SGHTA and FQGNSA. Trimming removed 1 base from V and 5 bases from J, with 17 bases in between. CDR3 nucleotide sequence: TGTGCCAGCAGCTTAGGGGGGGGCCCATACGGGTATGGCTACACCTTC. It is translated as CASSLGGGPYGYGYTF.

The CDR3 DNA follows: TGTGCCAGCAGCCAAGGACTAGCAGAGACCCAGTACTTC. Protein product: CASSQGLAETQYF. The chain carries TRBV3-1 (or the pseudogene TRBV3-2) and TRBJ2-5, with 7 bases fitting TRBD2. In germline, CDR1 is LGHDT, CDR2 YNNKEL (reference sequence). The junction had 0 bases not matched to a gene; V was cut back by 1 base and J by 4 bases. The CDR3 is made up of 13 amino acids.

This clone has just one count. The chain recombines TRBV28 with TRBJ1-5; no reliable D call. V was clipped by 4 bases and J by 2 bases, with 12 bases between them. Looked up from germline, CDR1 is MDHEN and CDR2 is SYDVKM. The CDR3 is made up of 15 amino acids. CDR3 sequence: CASSSPPGGNQPQHF. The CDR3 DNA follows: TGTGCCAGCAGTTCCCCCCCGGGTGGCAATCAGCCCCAGCATTTT.